This T cell receptor beta chain was recorded in a study of blood T cell repertoires in COVID-19 (dated by TCRdb to between 2020 and 2021). Looking at the study overall: Samples from collaborators originated in the United States, Italy and Spain and spanned both the acute and convalescent phases of COVID-19. The prospective study material was composed of cDNA or gDNA derived from T cells, B-cell-depleted T cells, or PBMCs. Deeply sampled blood TCRbeta repertoires from subjects exposed to, actively infected with, or recovered from COVID-19 were included in the dataset. A freely available public database, intended as a resource for researchers studying the immune response to SARS-CoV-2, is where the repertoires were released. The samples were drawn from two sources: the first 160 participants of the ongoing ImmuneRACE study, and 1,200 or so subjects contributed by 6 global collaborators. Sample metadata almost always included a de-identified subject ID, COVID-19 status, age in years and sex. Where available, HLA class I and class II types were taken from metadata supplied by the sample provider and were not determined by assay-based typing. General study outcomes and caveats: Clinical and demographic metadata were provided uncurated, with the amount varying by source and participant.

This clone was observed a handful of times. Its antigen specificity is not known. The record has no base qualities; no much larger clone is one base away. TCRbeta CDR3 regions were amplified from genomic DNA by means of the immunoSEQ Assay, a bias-controlled multiplex PCR. As for the original processing: Nucleated cell counts per sample were estimated from amplification of reference gene primers within the assay. To quantify the absolute abundance of each unique TCRbeta CDR3 rearrangement, sequence reads were collapsed and filtered. Productive Simpson clonality was computed per sample as the square root of Simpson's diversity index over productive rearrangements. TCRdb mirrors the immuneACCESS table, restricted to in-frame sequences. Some clones are absent from its copies; in checked studies, under half trace to an unresolved V gene, and the reason for the others is unknown. V, J and clone size were drawn from that table, and D and trimming were deduced from the DNA. The sample table shows 80,000 to 100,000 clones, and over 70% are seen once. About 4% of the sample goes to the ten largest clones.

Relative to germline, V is missing 3 bases and J is missing 2 bases, with 9 bases of the junction outside any gene match. The cysteine opens and the phenylalanine closes a CDR3 of 15 amino acids. Only the CDR3 region is kept as DNA, spanning 45 bases read in frame from base 1. Reading the germline V gene (reference sequence) gives CDR1 DFQATT and CDR2 SNEGSKA. Each collaborating institution followed its own protocols to collect whole blood in K2EDTA tubes. Collaborator samples were shipped for TCRbeta analysis as frozen whole blood, isolated PBMCs, or DNA extracted from either sample type. The sequenced material came from peripheral blood. The chain is encoded by TRBV20-1 joined to TRBJ2-5; the junction holds 7 bases that match TRBD1. The source of this sequence is a man in his 60s with acute or convalescent COVID-19. The CDR3 sequence is CSASSGQAKQETQYF. The nucleotide sequence is TGCAGTGCTAGTAGTGGACAGGCAAAACAAGAGACCCAGTACTTC.